Included here is one T cell receptor beta chain sequence, with context. The antigen remains undetermined. CDR3 length equals 15 residues. CDR1 and CDR2 from the germline V gene are SGDLS and YYNGEE. The V end lost 2 bases, the J end lost 5 bases, and 11 bases lay between the germline ends. The data were taken from a study of T cell responses to AZD1222 COVID-19 vaccine. TCRdb keeps only in-frame clones here, not all; method: immunoSEQ multiplex PCR. Among approximately 97,000 clones listed, roughly nine tenths were seen once. Overall study findings and caveats: CD4 TCRs linked to vaccination spanned spike, dominating at 160-218 and 743-854. A rise in Spike-specific TCR breadth and depth followed two AZD1222 doses. Most donors were white British, females outnumbered males, and clonal diversity was possibly underestimated. Baseline serostatus was positive in only six AZD1222 recipients.

Source: peripheral blood, taken on day 0 of AZD1222 vaccination. This clonotype originated in an adult in good health. V usage is TRBV9 and J usage is TRBJ1-6; D remains unclear. The DNA for the CDR3 is TGTGCCAGCAGCGTGAAGGCGGGAAATAATTCACCCCTCCACTTT. Amino acid sequence: CASSVKAGNNSPLHF.